Reported below is one T cell receptor (beta chain). The data belong to a study of technical replicates of blood from several donors. The data were produced by immunoSEQ multiplex PCR, yet TCRdb's version contains in-frame clones alone and is incomplete. The data contain 75,000 to 100,000 clones, roughly 95% of them singletons. J gave up 2 bases and V 2 bases, and 3 bases lay outside the gene matches. CDR3 size: 15 residues. From germline, CDR1 is SGDLS and CDR2 YYNGEE. The specimen sequenced was T cells isolated from PBMCs. The gene calls are TRBV9 and TRBJ2-2; TRBD1 matches at 7 bases. This sequence was found in a human donor in good health. The CDR3 nucleotides read TGTGCCAGCAGCGTTTCAGGGGGAAACACCGGGGAGCTGTTTTTT. Its translation is CASSVSGGNTGELFF. The full variable domain, its missing parts supplied by reference TRBV9 and TRBJ2-2, is DSGVTQTPKHLITATGQRVTLRCSPRSGDLSVYWYQQSLDQGLQFLIQYYNGEERAKGNILERFSAQQFPDLHSELNLSSLELGDSALYFCASSVSGGNTGELFFGEGSRLTVL.